These 14 T cell receptor beta chains came from one sample sequenced in a study of Ad26.COV2.S vaccination and SARS-CoV-2 variants. TCRdb's table, derived via immunoSEQ multiplex PCR, lists solely in-frame clones and lacks some. The table shows some 420,000 clones, with roughly 90% occurring only once. The treatment: 15 to 20 received Ad26.COV2.S at low or high dose, single or two shots; 5 received placebo; per-sample allocation not given. The study sampled participants on day 63 after the first vaccine or placebo injection. The source material was peripheral blood, sampled in a trial of Ad26.COV2.S vaccine versus placebo. These receptors came from a person between 18 and 65 years old who received the Ad26.COV2.S COVID-19 vaccine or a placebo.

This chain connects TRBV27 to TRBJ1-2; tentative D call: TRBD1 (6 bases). The CDR3 is 15 residues long. Trimming left V 2 bases short and J 3 bases short, with 13 bases between. CDR1 MNHEY and CDR2 SMNVEV come from the germline V gene (reference sequence). CDR3 residues: CASSLMGGRDYGYTF. CDR3 coding DNA: TGTGCCAGCAGTTTAATGGGGGGCCGGGACTATGGCTACACCTTC.

This chain connects TRBV19 to TRBJ1-2, with TRBD1 as a possible D gene (6 bases). Between the trimmed V and J ends, which lost 5 bases and 6 bases, there was a span of 19 bases. Germline-derived CDR1 and CDR2 are LNHDA and SQIVND (reference sequence). CDR3 size: 15 residues. The DNA for the CDR3 is TGTGCCAGTAGTGTGAAGCGTCAGGGGTTCCATGGCTACACCTTC. Encoded protein: CASSVKRQGFHGYTF.

The rearrangement uses TRBV12-5 and TRBJ1-2; 10 nucleotides line up with TRBD1. V shed 2 bases, J shed 4 bases, and the junction held 7 bases outside the gene matches. This CDR3 has 16 residues. CDR1 and CDR2 from the germline V gene are LGHNT and FRNRAP. For the CDR3, the DNA is TGTGCTAGTGGTTTGACCAGGACAGGGGGTATCTATGGCTACACCTTC. It codes for CASGLTRTGGIYGYTF. The whole variable domain, remainder taken from reference TRBV12-5 and TRBJ1-2, is DARVTQTPRHKVTEMGQEVTMRCQPILGHNTVFWYRQTMMQGLELLAYFRNRAPLDDSGMPKDRFSAEMPDATLATLKIQPSEPRDSAVYFCASGLTRTGGIYGYTFGSGTRLTVV.

This clone occurred many times. The CDR3 DNA is TGTGCCAGCAGCTTTCGGGAGGGGGGCACAGATACGCAGTATTTT. Translating it yields CASSFREGGTDTQYF. The V call is TRBV7-9, the J call TRBJ2-3; 8 bases match TRBD2. The junction had 3 bases not matched to a gene; V was cut back by 3 bases and J by 1 base. The CDR3 sequence is 15 residues long. Per germline, CDR1 SEHNR and CDR2 FQNEAQ (reference sequence).

This CDR3 reads CASSLYPGTYGYTF. The CDR3 bases are TGTGCCAGCAGCTTGTACCCGGGGACCTATGGCTACACCTTC. The chain links TRBV5-6 to TRBJ1-2; maybe TRBD1 (5 bases). V was trimmed by 1 base and J by 4 bases, leaving 11 bases between them. This CDR3 is 14 amino acids long. Looked up from germline, CDR1 is SGHDT and CDR2 is YYEEEE.

The rearrangement links TRBV5-4 to TRBJ2-1, with 12 bases lining up with TRBD2. Germline V gives CDR1 SGHNT, CDR2 YYREEE (reference sequence). The V and J ends lost 4 bases and 7 bases, in that order; junction bases with no gene match: 12. The CDR3 totals 17 residues. DNA for the CDR3: TGTGCCAGCAGCGCTGGGGCTAGCGGGGGGGCGTTAAATGAGCAGTTCTTC. Translated, it gives CASSAGASGGALNEQFF.

The gene calls are TRBV12-3 or TRBV12-4 and TRBJ1-1; D is uncertain. The germline V and J ends were trimmed by 6 bases and 8 bases, with 13 bases remaining between them. The CDR3 has 12 residues. In nucleotides, the CDR3 is TGTGCCAGCAGGTTGCACAGAGCCGAAGCTTTCTTT. Its translation: CASRLHRAEAFF.

The V gene is TRBV28, the J gene TRBJ1-5, with D perhaps TRBD1 (6 bases). The V end was cut by 3 bases, the J end by 0 bases, with 9 bases between. Germline V lookup: CDR1 MDHEN, CDR2 SYDVKM. There are 15 residues in the CDR3. CDR3 coding DNA: TGTGCCAGCAGTTTCGGACAGTCTAGCAATCAGCCCCAGCATTTT. Protein sequence: CASSFGQSSNQPQHF. The full variable domain, completed using reference TRBV28 and TRBJ1-5, is DVKVTQSSRYLVKRTGEKVFLECVQDMDHENMFWYRQDPGLGLRLIYFSYDVKMKEKGDIPEGYSVSREKKERFSLILESASTNQTSMYLCASSFGQSSNQPQHFGDGTRLSIL.

The J gene is TRBJ2-1, the V gene TRBV6-6; 7 bases agree with TRBD2. Germline loops: CDR1 MNHNY, CDR2 SVGAGI (reference sequence). The V gene end was trimmed by 7 bases and the J gene end by 0 bases; junction bases not matched to a gene: 9. This CDR3 comprises 16 residues. CDR3 coding DNA: TGTGCCAGCACCACGGGTCCGGGGGGCTCCTACAATGAGCAGTTCTTC. Its translation is CASTTGPGGSYNEQFF.

The rearrangement links TRBV30 to TRBJ2-5, with 14 bases identical to TRBD2. The germline gives CDR1 GTSNPN, CDR2 SVGIG (reference sequence). This CDR3 spans 17 amino acids. V trimming: 1 base; J trimming: 4 bases; junction bases outside the gene matches: 8. CDR3 DNA sequence: TGTGCCTGGAGTGCCCGACTAGCGGGGGGGATCGGAGAGACCCAGTACTTC. It yields the protein CAWSARLAGGIGETQYF.

This rearrangement joins TRBV10-1 to TRBJ2-7; TRBD1 is a possible D gene (6 bases). Germline lookup yields CDR1 WNHNN and CDR2 SYGVQD (reference sequence). The CDR3 has 13 residues. V lost 3 bases, J lost 9 bases, and 15 bases lay in between. CDR3 nucleotides: TGCGCCAGCAGTGAACAGGGTCGGTTGGGGCAGTACTTC. Translation: CASSEQGRLGQYF.

The chain recombines TRBV7-2 with TRBJ1-5; 7 bases line up with TRBD1. Unmatched junction bases numbered 10, after V lost 5 bases and J lost 3 bases. CDR3 length: 16 amino acids. Germline V gene data show CDR1 as SGHTA and CDR2 as FQGNSA. CDR3 DNA sequence: TGTGCCAGCAGCCTCGTAGGGGGACAGCACAATCAGCCCCAGCATTTT. It codes for CASSLVGGQHNQPQHF.

This clone has a single count. The chain has TRBV28 and TRBJ2-1, with 7 bases lining up with TRBD1. Germline CDR1 and CDR2: MDHEN and SYDVKM. Germline trimming cut 3 bases from V and 12 bases from J; bases unmatched to any gene: 17. The CDR3 covers 16 residues. The CDR3 is CASSFPRDSSSPRQFF. The CDR3 DNA follows: TGTGCCAGCAGTTTCCCCCGGGACAGTAGTTCCCCGCGGCAGTTCTTC. The entire variable domain, with the rest obtained from reference TRBV28 and TRBJ2-1, is as follows: DVKVTQSSRYLVKRTGEKVFLECVQDMDHENMFWYRQDPGLGLRLIYFSYDVKMKEKGDIPEGYSVSREKKERFSLILESASTNQTSMYLCASSFPRDSSSPRQFFGPGTRLTVL.

The V and J genes are TRBV5-8 and TRBJ2-7, with a tentative D call TRBD2 (6 bases). CDR3 length: 15 amino acids. Germline lookup yields CDR1 SGHTS and CDR2 YDEGEE. The ends were cut back, 0 bases at V and 3 bases at J, with 13 bases in the middle. The DNA of the CDR3 is TGTGCCAGCAGCTTGGGCGGGCAGGGACTCTACGAGCAGTACTTC. Its translation: CASSLGGQGLYEQYF.